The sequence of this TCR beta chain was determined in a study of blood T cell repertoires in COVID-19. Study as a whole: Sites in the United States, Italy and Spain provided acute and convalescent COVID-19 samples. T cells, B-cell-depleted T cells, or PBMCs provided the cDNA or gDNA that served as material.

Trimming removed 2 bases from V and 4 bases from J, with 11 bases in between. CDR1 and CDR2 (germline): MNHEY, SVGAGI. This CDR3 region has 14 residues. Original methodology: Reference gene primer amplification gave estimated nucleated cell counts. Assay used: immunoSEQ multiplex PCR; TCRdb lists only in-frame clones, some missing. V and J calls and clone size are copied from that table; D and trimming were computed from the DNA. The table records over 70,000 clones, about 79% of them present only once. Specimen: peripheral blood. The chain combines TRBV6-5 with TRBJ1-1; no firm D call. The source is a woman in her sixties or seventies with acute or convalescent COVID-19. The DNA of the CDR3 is TGTGCCAGCAGTTACGCCGCTAAACGCACTGAAGCTTTCTTT. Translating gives CASSYAAKRTEAFF.